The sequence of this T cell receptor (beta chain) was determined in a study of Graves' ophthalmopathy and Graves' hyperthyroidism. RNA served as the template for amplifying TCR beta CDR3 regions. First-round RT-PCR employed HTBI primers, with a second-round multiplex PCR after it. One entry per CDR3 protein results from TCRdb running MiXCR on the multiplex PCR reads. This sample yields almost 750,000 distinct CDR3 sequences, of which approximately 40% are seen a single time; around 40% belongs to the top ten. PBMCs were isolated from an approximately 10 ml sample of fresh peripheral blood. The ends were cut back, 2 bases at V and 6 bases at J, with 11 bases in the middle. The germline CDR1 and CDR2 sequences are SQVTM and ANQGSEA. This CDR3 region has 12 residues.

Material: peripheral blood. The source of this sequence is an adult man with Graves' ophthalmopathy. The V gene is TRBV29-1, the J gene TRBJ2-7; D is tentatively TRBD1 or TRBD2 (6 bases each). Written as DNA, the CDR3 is TGCAGCGTTGAATCCGGGGGCTTCGAGCAGTACTTC. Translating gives CSVESGGFEQYF.